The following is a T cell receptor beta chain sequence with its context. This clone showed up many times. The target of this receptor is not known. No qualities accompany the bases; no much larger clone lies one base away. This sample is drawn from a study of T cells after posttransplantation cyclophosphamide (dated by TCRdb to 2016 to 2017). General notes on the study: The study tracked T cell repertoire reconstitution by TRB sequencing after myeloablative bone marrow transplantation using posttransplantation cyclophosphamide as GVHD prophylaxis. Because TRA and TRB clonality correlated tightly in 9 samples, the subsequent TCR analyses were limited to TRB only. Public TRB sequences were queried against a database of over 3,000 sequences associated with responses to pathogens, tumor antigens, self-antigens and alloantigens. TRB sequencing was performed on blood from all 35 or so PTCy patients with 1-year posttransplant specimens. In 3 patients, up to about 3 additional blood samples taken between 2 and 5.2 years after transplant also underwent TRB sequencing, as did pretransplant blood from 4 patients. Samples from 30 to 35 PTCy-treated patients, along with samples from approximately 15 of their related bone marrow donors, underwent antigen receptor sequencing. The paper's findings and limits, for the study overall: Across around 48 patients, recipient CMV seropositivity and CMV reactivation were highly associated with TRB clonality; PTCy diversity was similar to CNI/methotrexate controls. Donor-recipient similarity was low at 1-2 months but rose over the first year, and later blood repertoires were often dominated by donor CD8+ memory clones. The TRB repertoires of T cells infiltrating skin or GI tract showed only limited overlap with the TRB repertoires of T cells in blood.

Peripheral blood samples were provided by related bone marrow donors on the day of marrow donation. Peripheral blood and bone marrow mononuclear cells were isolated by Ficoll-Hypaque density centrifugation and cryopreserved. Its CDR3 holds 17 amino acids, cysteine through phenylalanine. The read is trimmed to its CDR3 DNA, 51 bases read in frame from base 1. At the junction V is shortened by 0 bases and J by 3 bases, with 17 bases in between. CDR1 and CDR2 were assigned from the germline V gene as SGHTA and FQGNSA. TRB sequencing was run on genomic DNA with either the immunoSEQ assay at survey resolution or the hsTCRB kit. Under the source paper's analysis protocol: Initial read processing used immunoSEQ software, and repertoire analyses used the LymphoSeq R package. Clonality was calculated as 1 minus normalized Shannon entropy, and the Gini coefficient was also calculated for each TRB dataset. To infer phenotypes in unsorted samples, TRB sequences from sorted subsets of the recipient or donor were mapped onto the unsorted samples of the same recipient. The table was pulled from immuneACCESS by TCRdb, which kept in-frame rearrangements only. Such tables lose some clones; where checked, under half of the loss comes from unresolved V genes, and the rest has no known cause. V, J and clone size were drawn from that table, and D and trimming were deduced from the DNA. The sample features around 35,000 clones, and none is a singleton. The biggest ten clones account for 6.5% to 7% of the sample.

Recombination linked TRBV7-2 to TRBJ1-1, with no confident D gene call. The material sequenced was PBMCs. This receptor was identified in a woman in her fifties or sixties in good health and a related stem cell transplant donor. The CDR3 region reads CASSLASPRRYHTEAFF. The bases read TGTGCCAGCAGCTTAGCGTCCCCGCGTCGGTACCACACTGAAGCTTTCTTT.